This TCR beta chain was sequenced during a study of blood T cell repertoires in COVID-19. On the study more broadly: Some COVID-19 samples were acute and others convalescent; all came from the United States, Italy and Spain.

Followed longitudinally, the Seattle patients had been enrolled during active infection. Germline-derived CDR1 and CDR2 are MNHNS and SASEGT. This CDR3 comprises 17 residues. Between the trimmed V and J ends, which lost 2 bases and 3 bases, there was a span of 17 bases. Original handling: Reference gene primer amplification in the assay estimated nucleated cell counts. TCRdb's table, derived via immunoSEQ multiplex PCR, lists solely in-frame clones and lacks some. The D gene and trimming were derived from the DNA, and the V and J assignments and clone size from that table. This sample has around 260,000 clones, with roughly 86% found just once.

The chain links TRBV6-1 to TRBJ2-4; D is possibly TRBD1 (7 bases). The clonotype originates from a woman aged 60 to 75 with COVID-19, enrolled during active disease. The sequencing input was peripheral blood. This CDR3 is CASSESRQGGGKNIQYF. CDR3 bases: TGTGCCAGCAGTGAATCCAGGCAGGGGGGCGGCAAAAACATTCAGTACTTC.